Below are 30 T cell receptor beta chains sequenced from a single sample in a study of blood T cell repertoires in COVID-19. Produced via immunoSEQ multiplex PCR; TCRdb's table is partial and in-frame only. The table records some 200,000 clones, around nine tenths of them present only once. The sequenced sample was peripheral blood. The receptors here all came from a woman in her 70s with COVID-19, enrolled during active disease.

V is TRBV19 and J is TRBJ1-2, with a tentative D call TRBD1 (6 bases). Germline assignment: CDR1 LNHDA and CDR2 SQIVND (reference sequence). Trimming removed 6 bases at V and 4 bases at J, with 18 bases between. This CDR3 comprises 15 residues. CDR3 sequence (DNA): TGTGCCAGTAGCCTGGACAGCCTAACCCTCTATGGCTACACCTTC. It is translated as CASSLDSLTLYGYTF. Variable domain in full (rest from reference TRBV19 and TRBJ1-2): DGGITQSPKYLFRKEGQNVTLSCEQNLNHDAMYWYRQDPGQGLRLIYYSQIVNDFQKGDIAEGYSVSREKKESFPLTVTSAQKNPTAFYLCASSLDSLTLYGYTFGSGTRLTVV.

The J gene is TRBJ2-2, the V gene TRBV7-3; D is unresolved. The germline gives CDR1 SGHTA, CDR2 FQGTGA. This CDR3 spans 12 amino acids. V dropped 2 bases and J dropped 6 bases, with 4 bases sitting between them. CDR3: CASSLAAGELFF. The CDR3 DNA reads as TGTGCCAGCAGCTTAGCAGCCGGGGAGCTGTTTTTT.

The V gene is TRBV7-2, the J gene TRBJ1-3; D is uncertain. Between the trimmed V and J ends, which lost 3 bases and 1 base, there was a span of 10 bases. This CDR3 has 15 residues. Germline CDR1 SGHTA, CDR2 FQGNSA. CDR3 region: CASSFQAGSGNTIYF. The CDR3, as DNA: TGTGCCAGCAGCTTCCAGGCGGGGTCTGGAAACACCATATATTTT.

This sequence joins TRBV3-1 (or the pseudogene TRBV3-2) and TRBJ1-4; D unresolved. Looked up from germline, CDR1 is LGHDT and CDR2 is YNNKEL (reference sequence). The V and J ends lost 0 bases and 15 bases respectively, with 14 bases between them. This CDR3 has 13 amino acids. In DNA, the CDR3 is TGTGCCAGCAGCCAAGACTATTATCGGGAGGTGTTTTTT. Protein: CASSQDYYREVFF.

This clone showed up just once. The chain combines TRBV19 with TRBJ1-2; D remains ambiguous. From germline, CDR1 is LNHDA and CDR2 SQIVND (reference sequence). Trimming removed 1 base from V and 1 base from J, with 7 bases in between. This CDR3 has 14 residues. The CDR3: CASSIATSNYGYTF. Here the CDR3 DNA reads TGTGCCAGTAGTATAGCAACGAGTAACTATGGCTACACCTTC.

V gene TRBV10-1 combines with J gene TRBJ1-5; the match to TRBD1 covers 7 bases. Germline V gene data show CDR1 as WNHNN and CDR2 as SYGVQD (reference sequence). This CDR3 is 13 amino acids long. The trim removed 8 bases at V and 6 bases at J, leaving 7 bases unmatched. The CDR3: CASGRGKGQPQHF. The CDR3 nucleotides read TGCGCCAGCGGCAGGGGGAAGGGTCAGCCCCAGCATTTT.

This chain uses TRBV18 with TRBJ2-2, with D tentatively TRBD1 (6 bases). This CDR3 contains 15 residues. Germline V gives CDR1 KGHSH, CDR2 LQKENI. Between the trimmed V and J ends, which lost 2 bases and 1 base, there was a span of 8 bases. The DNA of the CDR3 is TGTGCCAGCTCACCAGGGGGCCGGAACACCGGGGAGCTGTTTTTT. Translating gives CASSPGGRNTGELFF.

This chain links TRBV4-3 with TRBJ2-6; D possibly corresponds to TRBD2 (6 bases). Trimming took off 1 base at V and 0 bases at J, with 10 bases between the two ends. This CDR3 has 17 residues. Germline-derived CDR1 and CDR2 are LGHNA and YSLEER. The DNA for the CDR3 is TGCGCCAGCAGCCAAGTGCGGGATCTCTCTGGGGCCAACGTCCTGACTTTC. This sequence encodes CASSQVRDLSGANVLTF.

The chain couples TRBV19 to TRBJ2-1, with 10 bases identical to TRBD2. Germline CDR1 LNHDA, CDR2 SQIVND (reference sequence). The CDR3 sequence is 16 residues long. Trimming cost V 6 bases and J 1 base; bases outside gene matches: 6. The CDR3 sequence is CASSHTTSGSYNEQFF. DNA for the CDR3: TGTGCCAGTAGCCACACGACTAGCGGGTCCTACAATGAGCAGTTCTTC.

The DNA of the CDR3 is TGCAGCGTTGATAGGGGTGGTAACTATGGCTACACCTTC. Its translation is CSVDRGGNYGYTF. The chain carries TRBV29-1 and TRBJ1-2; weak D call: TRBD1 (5 bases). CDR3 length equals 13 residues. Trimming removed 3 bases from V and 1 base from J, with 9 bases in between. Germline assignment: CDR1 SQVTM and CDR2 ANQGSEA.

The chain recombines TRBV5-4 with TRBJ2-7, with a possible D match to TRBD1 (5 bases). CDR3 size: 16 residues. V was pared by 3 bases and J by 1 base, with 17 bases between. Germline CDR1 is SGHNT and CDR2 is YYREEE (reference sequence). The CDR3 DNA is TGTGCCAGCAGCTCTAGGACACAAACCTATTCCTACGAGCAGTACTTC. Amino acids: CASSSRTQTYSYEQYF.

The chain recombines TRBV30 with TRBJ1-6; 7 bases line up with TRBD1. This CDR3 has 16 amino acids. Germline V gene sequence: CDR1 GTSNPN, CDR2 SVGIG (reference sequence). The V and J ends lost 1 base and 7 bases, in that order; junction bases with no gene match: 10. CDR3 DNA: TGTGCCTGGAGTGACCCAGGACAGGCCTGGAATTCACCCCTCCACTTT. This gives the protein CAWSDPGQAWNSPLHF.

This clone was detected a few times. This rearrangement joins TRBV10-3 to TRBJ1-1; TRBD1 is a possible D gene (6 bases). Looked up from germline, CDR1 is ENHRY and CDR2 is SYGVKD. This CDR3 region has 15 residues. Trimming took off 0 bases at V and 0 bases at J, with 8 bases between the two ends. The DNA for the CDR3 is TGTGCCATCAGTGAGTCGAGGGGGATGAACACTGAAGCTTTCTTT. It specifies CAISESRGMNTEAFF.

The rearrangement joins TRBV5-1 to TRBJ2-7, with 7 bases fitting TRBD2. The trim removed 0 bases at V and 4 bases at J, leaving 4 bases unmatched. CDR3 size: 14 residues. Per the germline V gene, CDR1 is SGHRS and CDR2 is YFSETQ. CDR3 sequence (DNA): TGCGCCAGCAGCTTGGACGGGAGGAGTTACGAGCAGTACTTC. This encodes CASSLDGRSYEQYF.

The chain carries TRBV5-1 and TRBJ2-1; 14 bases line up with TRBD2. In germline, CDR1 is SGHRS, CDR2 YFSETQ. The CDR3 runs to 17 residues. The V and J ends lost 2 bases and 7 bases, in that order; junction bases with no gene match: 8. This chain's CDR3 is CASSLEGTSGSRNEQFF. The CDR3 coding sequence is TGCGCCAGCAGCTTAGAAGGGACTAGCGGGAGTAGGAATGAGCAGTTCTTC.

This clone occurred a few times. This sequence joins TRBV7-9 and TRBJ1-4, with D tentatively TRBD1 (6 bases). Germline-derived CDR1 and CDR2 are SEHNR and FQNEAQ (reference sequence). The germline V and J ends were trimmed by 3 bases and 0 bases, with 8 bases remaining between them. The CDR3 contains 15 residues. CDR3: CASSLGAATNEKLFF. CDR3 DNA: TGTGCCAGCAGCTTGGGGGCTGCAACTAATGAAAAACTGTTTTTT.

This clone was detected many times. The V gene is TRBV28, the J gene TRBJ2-3; 7 bases map to TRBD2. V gave up 5 bases and J gave up 3 bases; unmatched junction bases: 14. CDR3 length: 17 amino acids. Germline V gives CDR1 MDHEN, CDR2 SYDVKM. CDR3 nucleotide sequence: TGTGCCAGCAGTCCGCAGGGTTGGCGGGAGATAACAGATACGCAGTATTTT. Translating gives CASSPQGWREITDTQYF.

The genes are TRBV18 and TRBJ2-7, with 8 bases aligning to TRBD1. Germline lookup yields CDR1 KGHSH and CDR2 LQKENI. With V trimmed by 3 bases and J by 3 bases, 19 bases remained unmatched. This CDR3 region has 19 residues. CDR3 sequence: CASSPPNSLPGTGLYEQYF. The CDR3 DNA follows: TGTGCCAGCTCACCCCCTAATAGCCTGCCGGGGACAGGTCTCTACGAGCAGTACTTC.

The chain combines TRBV6-2 or TRBV6-3 with TRBJ2-7, with 8 bases matching TRBD1. This CDR3 region has 14 residues. Germline-derived CDR1 and CDR2 are MNHEY and SVGEGT. Trimming at V came to 7 bases and at J to 3 bases, leaving 8 bases not matched to a gene. The CDR3 nucleotides are TGTGCCAGCAACCCCGGGACAGGAATCTACGAGCAGTACTTC. It is translated as CASNPGTGIYEQYF.

The V gene is TRBV24-1, the J gene TRBJ2-1; 9 bases fit TRBD2. The germline gives CDR1 KGHDR, CDR2 SFDVKD. Losses at the gene ends were 3 bases for V and 8 bases for J; bases not matched to a gene: 7. This CDR3 is built from 15 residues. The CDR3 reads CATSDASGISDEQFF. The CDR3 DNA is TGTGCCACCAGTGATGCTAGCGGGATTAGTGATGAGCAGTTCTTC.

The V call is TRBV7-3, the J call TRBJ2-1; D might be TRBD2 (7 bases). Germline CDR1 and CDR2: SGHTA and FQGTGA. The CDR3 sequence is 15 residues long. The germline V and J ends were trimmed by 4 bases and 9 bases, with 19 bases remaining between them. As DNA, the CDR3 is TGTGCCAGCAGCTCCCCGGGGGCGGGAGAAGGTGAGCAGTTCTTC. Protein: CASSSPGAGEGEQFF.

This clone showed up just once. This chain uses TRBV11-3 with TRBJ2-7, with 11 bases aligning to TRBD2. Trimming took 10 bases from V and 0 from J; bases not matched to a gene: 5. The germline gives CDR1 SGHNT, CDR2 YENEEA. There are 14 residues in the CDR3. The CDR3 nucleotides are TGTGCCACCTCCGGGACTAGCGGCTCCTACGAGCAGTACTTC. Amino acids: CATSGTSGSYEQYF.

This chain links TRBV5-1 with TRBJ2-2; 13 nucleotides line up with TRBD2. This CDR3 has 17 amino acids. The junction had 3 bases not matched to a gene; V was cut back by 3 bases and J by 1 base. The germline V gene encodes CDR1 SGHRS and CDR2 YFSETQ. The CDR3 sequence: CASSSGLAGLNTGELFF. The CDR3 coding sequence is TGCGCCAGCAGCTCGGGACTAGCGGGACTGAACACCGGGGAGCTGTTTTTT.

CDR3 in DNA: TGTGCCAGCAGCGGCCGGGGGGGCCAAGAGACCCAGTACTTC. This sequence encodes CASSGRGGQETQYF. The genes are TRBV5-5 and TRBJ2-5; 8 nucleotides line up with TRBD2. V trimming: 4 bases; J trimming: 1 base; junction bases outside the gene matches: 3. CDR3 size: 14 residues. CDR1 is SGHKS and CDR2 is YYEKEE in the germline V gene (reference sequence).

The V call is TRBV6-1, the J call TRBJ2-1; possible D gene TRBD1, 6 bases. There are 17 residues in the CDR3. Per the germline V gene, CDR1 is MNHNS and CDR2 is SASEGT. Deletions cut 3 bases from V and 0 bases from J, with 15 bases between. Here the CDR3 DNA reads TGTGCCAGCAGTGATTCCAAGGGGGACCTCTCCTACAATGAGCAGTTCTTC. Encoded protein: CASSDSKGDLSYNEQFF.

The sample holds one count of this clone. The chain links TRBV19 to TRBJ1-5; perhaps TRBD1 as D (6 bases). V lost 3 bases and J lost 2, with 14 bases in between. The CDR3 runs 16 residues. Germline-derived CDR1 and CDR2 are LNHDA and SQIVND (reference sequence). The CDR3 DNA reads as TGTGCCAGTAGTATTTTAGGGGGTAAAGGCAATCAGCCCCAGCATTTT. This sequence encodes CASSILGGKGNQPQHF.

The V call is TRBV5-4, the J call TRBJ2-4; possibly TRBD2 for D (6 bases). The germline V gene has CDR1 SGHNT and CDR2 YYREEE (reference sequence). The CDR3 extends over 17 amino acids. V was trimmed by 1 base and J by 1 base, leaving 15 bases between them. This CDR3 reads CASSLSYGSGAKNIQYF. CDR3 DNA sequence: TGTGCCAGCAGCTTGTCTTACGGGAGTGGGGCCAAAAACATTCAGTACTTC.

The rearrangement links TRBV4-2 to TRBJ1-5; no clear D gene. Germline assignment: CDR1 LGHNA and CDR2 YNFKEQ. The CDR3 runs 16 residues. V lost 0 bases and J lost 4, with 13 bases in between. CDR3 protein: CASSQDGRGGNQPQHF. CDR3 nucleotide sequence: TGTGCCAGCAGCCAAGATGGACGGGGAGGGAATCAGCCCCAGCATTTT.

This clone came up a few times. The genes are TRBV7-2 and TRBJ2-7, with D uncertain. V was pared by 5 bases and J by 0 bases, with 17 bases between. Germline lookup yields CDR1 SGHTA and CDR2 FQGNSA. This CDR3 contains 16 residues. CDR3 sequence: CASSPEWSRSSYEQYF. DNA for the CDR3: TGTGCCAGCAGCCCGGAGTGGAGCCGGAGCTCCTACGAGCAGTACTTC.

The CDR3 protein is CASSFGAEDLYEQYF. As DNA, the CDR3 is TGTGCCAGCAGTTTTGGGGCAGAGGATCTCTACGAGCAGTACTTC. The chain couples TRBV6-5 to TRBJ2-7; a weak D match, TRBD1 (5 bases). V lost 4 bases to trimming and J lost 3 bases, with 16 bases between them. The CDR3 is 15 amino acids. CDR1 and CDR2 (germline): MNHEY, SVGAGI.